Following are 31 T cell receptor beta chains from one sample sequenced in a study of identical twins. TCRdb reprocessed the 5' RACE reads with MiXCR, giving one entry per CDR3 protein. The profile shows some 1,600,000 distinct CDR3 sequences, around a third of them singletons. Material for sequencing was cord blood. The receptors here all came from a newborn girl in good health.

The chain links TRBV24-1 to TRBJ2-1; D remains ambiguous. V shed 4 bases and J shed 5 bases, with 11 bases lying between them. Germline V gene lookup returns CDR1 KGHDR and CDR2 SFDVKD. CDR3 length: 14 residues. CDR3 sequence (DNA): TGTGCCACCAGTGACCTCACAATGAACAATGAGCAGTTCTTC. Translated, it gives CATSDLTMNNEQFF.

This CDR3 reads CASSLFPRGSTGELFF. The CDR3 DNA sequence: TGTGCCAGCAGTCTATTCCCCAGGGGTTCCACCGGGGAGCTGTTTTTT. The V and J genes are TRBV6-6 and TRBJ2-2; D is possibly TRBD1 (6 bases). The CDR3 extends over 16 amino acids. Trimming cost V 5 bases and J 4 bases, with 17 bases left between them. From germline, CDR1 is MNHNY and CDR2 SVGAGI (reference sequence).

The CDR3 DNA is TGCAGTGCTAGGGAGACTAGCCGCTACGAGCAGTACTTC. It codes for CSARETSRYEQYF. This chain uses TRBV20-1 with TRBJ2-7; 7 bases fit TRBD2. Trimming at V came to 3 bases and at J to 3 bases, leaving 5 bases not matched to a gene. The CDR3 spans 13 residues. In germline, CDR1 is DFQATT, CDR2 SNEGSKA (reference sequence).

V gene TRBV4-2 combines with J gene TRBJ1-4; 9 bases align to TRBD1. The germline gives CDR1 LGHNA, CDR2 YNFKEQ. With 5 bases clipped from V and 8 bases from J, the junction kept 9 bases outside the gene matches. CDR3 length equals 15 residues. CDR3 sequence reads: CASSKPGQGGEKLFF. CDR3 DNA sequence: TGTGCCAGCAGCAAACCGGGACAGGGCGGCGAAAAACTGTTTTTT.

The chain recombines TRBV5-1 with TRBJ2-4, with D hard to call. CDR3 length equals 14 residues. V lost 0 bases to trimming and J lost 13 bases, with 17 bases between them. CDR1 is SGHRS, CDR2 YFSETQ, per germline. DNA for the CDR3: TGCGCCAGCAGCTTGGGTCTAGTTTCAACTTCGCAGTACTTC. This gives the protein CASSLGLVSTSQYF.

Of note for this clonotype: One junction end disagrees with the germline gene, perhaps due to a read error. The chain joins TRBV7-9 to TRBJ1-5; D not certain. The CDR3 is 14 residues long. Looked up from germline, CDR1 is SEHNR and CDR2 is FQNEAQ (reference sequence). The CDR3 DNA reads as TGTGCCAGCAGCTTGGGTGGGAGCAGTCAGCCCCAGCATTTT. This encodes CASSLGGSSQPQHF.

V usage is TRBV6-6 and J usage is TRBJ2-7; D unclear. CDR3 length: 15 residues. Trimming shortened V by 2 bases and J by 0 bases, and 11 bases separated the two germline ends. The germline V gene encodes CDR1 MNHNY and CDR2 SVGAGI (reference sequence). The CDR3: CASSYAELDSYEQYF. Written as DNA, the CDR3 is TGTGCCAGCAGTTACGCGGAATTGGACTCCTACGAGCAGTACTTC.

This clonotype was found a few times. This sequence joins TRBV6-5 and TRBJ2-7; D gene uncertain. Trimming pared 6 bases from V and 5 bases from J, leaving 11 bases between. Germline V gene lookup returns CDR1 MNHEY and CDR2 SVGAGI. The CDR3 is 12 residues long. As DNA, the CDR3 is TGTGCCAGCAGCTCTGGGTTACACGAGCAGTACTTC. This gives the protein CASSSGLHEQYF.

CDR3 sequence reads: CASSLGWGNGYTF. CDR3 coding DNA: TGCGCCAGCAGCTTGGGATGGGGCAATGGCTACACCTTC. The chain combines TRBV5-1 with TRBJ1-2, with D perhaps matching TRBD1 (5 bases). Between the trimmed V and J ends, which lost 0 bases and 6 bases, there was a span of 9 bases. Germline values: CDR1 SGHRS, CDR2 YFSETQ. This CDR3 has 13 residues. Filled out from reference TRBV5-1 and TRBJ1-2, the complete variable domain reads KAGVTQTPRYLIKTRGQQVTLSCSPISGHRSVSWYQQTPGQGLQFLFEYFSETQRNKGNFPGRFSGRQFSNSRSEMNVSTLELGDSALYLCASSLGWGNGYTFGSGTRLTVV.

This clonotype was picked up a small number of times. V and J are TRBV20-1 and TRBJ2-3; 13 bases align to TRBD2. V shed 2 bases and J 5 bases; nucleotides not matched to a gene: 13. The length of the CDR3 is 18 residues. Germline V gene lookup returns CDR1 DFQATT and CDR2 SNEGSKA (reference sequence). This CDR3 is CSARSPRLAGGFRDTQYF. CDR3 coding DNA: TGCAGTGCTAGATCCCCTCGACTAGCGGGAGGATTTAGAGATACGCAGTATTTT.

This clonotype was observed a few times. V and J are TRBV12-3 or TRBV12-4 and TRBJ2-3; D might be TRBD1 or TRBD2, each matching 5 bases. CDR3 length equals 14 residues. The V and J ends lost 10 bases and 4 bases respectively, with 18 bases between them. The CDR3: CATTSGTYPDTQYF. The CDR3 nucleotides are TGTGCCACCACCTCGGGGACGTACCCAGATACGCAGTATTTT.

This clonotype showed up just once. The chain uses TRBV5-1 and TRBJ2-1, with D possibly being TRBD2 (6 bases). The CDR3 contains 14 residues. V was trimmed by 7 bases and J by 3 bases, leaving 14 bases between them. Germline V gene lookup returns CDR1 SGHRS and CDR2 YFSETQ. The CDR3 sequence is CASDRGSGYNEQFF. The CDR3 DNA follows: TGCGCCAGCGACCGGGGGTCAGGCTACAATGAGCAGTTCTTC.

V is TRBV20-1 and J is TRBJ2-4, with TRBD1 matching 7 bases. V lost 6 bases, J lost 1 base, and 6 bases stayed unmatched. The CDR3 is 14 amino acids. The V gene's germline CDR1 is DFQATT and CDR2 SNEGSKA (reference sequence). CDR3 nucleotide sequence: TGCAGTGCCAGAAAGGGGGCGGCCAAAAACATTCAGTACTTC. This translates into CSARKGAAKNIQYF.

This clonotype was detected a few times. CDR3 loop: CASSFLGRVGYGYTF. In DNA form, the CDR3 reads TGTGCCAGCAGTTTCCTCGGGAGGGTGGGATATGGCTACACCTTC. The chain has TRBV28 and TRBJ1-2, with D hard to call. The ends were cut back, 3 bases at V and 5 bases at J, with 16 bases in the middle. Per germline, CDR1 MDHEN and CDR2 SYDVKM. CDR3 size: 15 residues.

This clonotype was detected many times. The junction and the germline gene differ at one end; a read error may be behind it. The CDR3 DNA is TGTGCCAGCAGCTTAGGTAGCCTGCAAGAGACCCAGTACTTC. It is translated as CASSLGSLQETQYF. The chain employs TRBV5-1 and TRBJ2-5, with D hard to call. The CDR3 runs 14 residues. Germline lookup yields CDR1 SGHRS and CDR2 YFSETQ.

V gene TRBV9 combines with J gene TRBJ2-1; possible D gene TRBD2, 6 bases. The CDR3 totals 14 residues. The ends were cut back, 4 bases at V and 10 bases at J, with 18 bases in the middle. Germline V gives CDR1 SGDLS, CDR2 YYNGEE. CDR3 sequence (DNA): TGTGCCAGCAGCCCAGCTAGCGCCTCCTACGAGCAGTTCTTC. Translation gives CASSPASASYEQFF.

This clonotype was seen only a few times. V gene TRBV30 combines with J gene TRBJ2-1; TRBD2 matches at 14 bases. CDR3 length: 16 residues. Trimming at V came to 3 bases and at J to 0 bases, leaving 1 base not matched to a gene. The germline CDR1 and CDR2 sequences are GTSNPN and SVGIG (reference sequence). The chain's CDR3 is CAWRGLAGDSYNEQFF. The CDR3 region has the DNA TGTGCCTGGAGGGGACTAGCGGGGGACTCCTACAATGAGCAGTTCTTC.

This clonotype was found a few times. This chain uses TRBV6-2 or TRBV6-3 with TRBJ1-2, with TRBD1 matching over 7 bases. V shed 3 bases, J shed 1 base, and the junction held 8 bases outside the gene matches. Germline lookup yields CDR1 MNHEY and CDR2 SVGEGT. The length of the CDR3 is 16 residues. The CDR3 DNA reads TGTGCCAGCAGTTATCCGGCCGGGACAGTTAACTATGGCTACACCTTC. This translates into CASSYPAGTVNYGYTF.

The V call is TRBV5-1, the J call TRBJ2-5, with TRBD2 as a possible D gene (6 bases). This CDR3 contains 13 residues. Between the trimmed V and J ends, which lost 0 bases and 13 bases, there was a span of 16 bases. Germline V gives CDR1 SGHRS, CDR2 YFSETQ. The CDR3 region is CASSLAGEYIRYF. DNA of the CDR3: TGCGCCAGCAGCTTGGCGGGGGAATACATTCGGTACTTC.

The V gene is TRBV3-1, the J gene TRBJ2-1; TRBD2 matches at 7 bases. Trimming removed 4 bases from V and 10 bases from J; junction bases left unmatched: 13. Germline CDR1 is LGHDT and CDR2 is YNNKEL (reference sequence). This CDR3 has 15 residues. CDR3 sequence reads: CASSPQSGLPYEQFF. CDR3 coding DNA: TGTGCCAGCAGCCCGCAGTCGGGACTACCTTACGAGCAGTTCTTC.

V is TRBV7-2 and J is TRBJ2-7; 13 bases fit TRBD2. CDR3 size: 15 residues. Germline V gives CDR1 SGHTA, CDR2 FQGNSA. J was trimmed by 2 bases and V by 4 bases; bases with no gene match: 2. CDR3 amino acids: CASSSTSGGTYEQYF. In DNA form, the CDR3 reads TGTGCCAGCAGCTCGACTAGCGGGGGGACCTACGAGCAGTACTTC.

Notes on this clonotype: This could be a read error, since a much larger clone is one nucleotide away. The chain has TRBV10-1 and TRBJ2-5, with D unresolved. This CDR3 spans 15 amino acids. Germline loops: CDR1 WNHNN, CDR2 SYGVQD (reference sequence). DNA for the CDR3: TGCGCCGGCAGTGAGTCTATCGAAAGGCTGGAGACCCAGTACTTC. Its translation: CAGSESIERLETQYF.

This clonotype has a count of ten or more. The chain employs TRBV5-1 and TRBJ2-1, with TRBD2 matching over 13 bases. The CDR3 length is 17 residues. V gave up 3 bases and J gave up 0 bases; unmatched junction bases: 3. From germline, CDR1 is SGHRS and CDR2 YFSETQ. Here the CDR3 reads CASSWGLAGSSYNEQFF. In DNA form, the CDR3 reads TGCGCCAGCAGCTGGGGACTAGCGGGGAGCTCCTACAATGAGCAGTTCTTC.

The V gene is TRBV7-9, the J gene TRBJ1-1, with D perhaps matching TRBD1 (5 bases). This CDR3 region has 14 residues. Between the trimmed V and J ends, which lost 7 bases and 6 bases, there was a span of 18 bases. The germline V gene encodes CDR1 SEHNR and CDR2 FQNEAQ (reference sequence). CDR3 protein: CASIPPRRGAEAFF. CDR3 in DNA: TGTGCCAGCATCCCTCCCCGGAGGGGCGCTGAAGCTTTCTTT.

There are a few counts of this clonotype. The chain couples TRBV28 to TRBJ2-1, with D perhaps matching TRBD2 (6 bases). Germline assignment: CDR1 MDHEN and CDR2 SYDVKM. The CDR3 sequence is 12 residues long. V was cut by 2 bases and J by 9 bases, with 8 bases left in between. CDR3 region: CASSLLEGEQFF. The DNA of the CDR3 is TGTGCCAGCAGTTTACTGGAGGGTGAGCAGTTCTTC. Filled out from reference TRBV28 and TRBJ2-1, the complete variable domain reads DVKVTQSSRYLVKRTGEKVFLECVQDMDHENMFWYRQDPGLGLRLIYFSYDVKMKEKGDIPEGYSVSREKKERFSLILESASTNQTSMYLCASSLLEGEQFFGPGTRLTVL.

CDR3 nucleotide sequence: TGTGCCAGCAGCCAAAGAGGACGCATCCAAGAGACCCAGTACTTC. This gives the protein CASSQRGRIQETQYF. The J gene is TRBJ2-5, the V gene TRBV3-1; D ambiguous. The ends were cut back, 2 bases at V and 1 base at J, with 11 bases in the middle. The length of the CDR3 is 15 residues. Germline loops: CDR1 LGHDT, CDR2 YNNKEL (reference sequence).

On this clonotype: One end of the junction varies from germline; a read error may be responsible. The V gene is TRBV20-1, the J gene TRBJ2-3; 11 bases agree with TRBD2. The CDR3 extends over 16 amino acids. The V gene's germline CDR1 is DFQATT and CDR2 SNEGSKA (reference sequence). The CDR3 DNA sequence: TGCAGTGCGAGAGGCGTAGCGGGGGGGCCCGGTGATACGCAGTATTTT. Translated: CSARGVAGGPGDTQYF.

The chain uses TRBV2 and TRBJ1-1, with D hard to call. Germline assignment: CDR1 SNHLY and CDR2 FYNNEI. CDR3 size: 14 residues. Trimming shortened V by 2 bases and J by 4 bases, and 11 bases separated the two germline ends. CDR3 amino acids: CASSELSAGTEAFF. The CDR3 DNA sequence: TGTGCCAGCAGTGAATTATCGGCAGGCACTGAAGCTTTCTTT.

The rearrangement uses TRBV14 and TRBJ1-4; D is unresolved. The V gene lost 4 bases and the J gene lost 1 base, with 10 bases spanning the gap. CDR1 and CDR2 (germline): SGHDN, FVKESK. The CDR3 has 15 amino acids. The CDR3 region is CASSPRGLTNEKLFF. DNA of the CDR3: TGTGCCAGCAGCCCCCGCGGGTTAACTAATGAAAAACTGTTTTTT.

The rearrangement links TRBV10-3 to TRBJ2-5, with a weak D call TRBD1 (6 bases). The J call is uncertain, as TRBJ2-7 better fits the DNA end. Germline assignment: CDR1 ENHRY and CDR2 SYGVKD. The CDR3 extends over 13 amino acids. CDR3 sequence (DNA): TGTGCCATCAGTGCCAGTCCACAGGGCGAGCAGTACTTC. Encoded protein: CAISASPQGEQYF.

This clonotype was observed a few times. V and J are TRBV9 and TRBJ2-3; 8 nucleotides agree with TRBD2. Per the germline V gene, CDR1 is SGDLS and CDR2 is YYNGEE. The CDR3 spans 20 residues. With 4 bases clipped from V and 1 base from J, the junction kept 20 bases outside the gene matches. Here the CDR3 DNA reads TGTGCCAGCAGCCCTCGGAACGAAATAGCGGGGATACTAGGCACAGATACGCAGTATTTT. Its protein is CASSPRNEIAGILGTDTQYF.